These T cell receptor beta chains were read from a single sample in a study of neoadjuvant anti-PD-1 for oral cavity cancer. The assay was immunoSEQ multiplex PCR, and TCRdb's table has in-frame clones only and misses some. This repertoire shows tens of thousands of clones, about four fifths found once; its top ten account for around 3.2%. The input for sequencing was PBMCs, taken before nivolumab (anti-PD-1) treatment. The receptors derive from a person between 40 and 85 years old with oral cavity squamous cell carcinoma. CDR3s include the opening cysteine and the closing phenylalanine or tryptophan. A D gene is named only where the DNA matches it firmly. Clone size appears in some rows only: once, few, many, or a class for an expanded clone.

j_call	clone_size	v_call	d_call	cdr3_nt	cdr3_aa
TRBJ1-2	NA	TRBV5-1	TRBD1	TGCGCCAGCAGCTGGCGGGACAGAGAAGGCTACACCTTC	CASSWRDREGYTF
TRBJ1-5	NA	TRBV30	NA	TGTGCCTGGGGTGGGGTAGACCGTCGCGCCCAGCATTTT	CAWGGVDRRAQHF
TRBJ1-4	few	TRBV10-3	TRBD1	TGTGCCATCAGCCGGACAGGGGAATTGAGAAATGAAAAACTGTTTTTT	CAISRTGELRNEKLFF
TRBJ1-1	few	TRBV7-9	NA	TGTGCCAGCAGCTCCGTTTCAGGAGTGAACACTGAAGCTTTCTTT	CASSSVSGVNTEAFF
TRBJ1-2	NA	TRBV6-5	NA	TGTGCCAGCGCGTCGGGGATCAATGGAAACTATGGCTACACCTTC	CASASGINGNYGYTF
TRBJ1-1	NA	TRBV5-4	NA	TGTGCCAGCAGCTTGGGGGGAAACACTGAAGCTTTCTTT	CASSLGGNTEAFF
TRBJ1-1	NA	TRBV5-6	NA	TGTGCCAGCAGCTTGGTCGGATGGATGGCCGAGAACACTGAAGCTTTCTTT	CASSLVGWMAENTEAFF
TRBJ2-3	NA	TRBV10-1	NA	TGCGCCAGCAGTGATCAGACAGGCCGAGGGACAGATACGCAGTATTTT	CASSDQTGRGTDTQYF
TRBJ2-7	NA	TRBV5-1	NA	TGCGCCAGCAGCCCCCAGGGGCACGAGCAGTACTTC	CASSPQGHEQYF
TRBJ2-1	NA	TRBV5-1	TRBD2	TGCGCCAGCAGCTTGGCGCTACTAGCGTACGACAATGAGCAGTTCTTC	CASSLALLAYDNEQFF
TRBJ2-7	NA	TRBV5-5	NA	TGTGCCAGCAGCTTGGACAGGCCCACCTACGAGCAGTACTTC	CASSLDRPTYEQYF
TRBJ2-2	NA	TRBV7-2	NA	TGTGCCAGCAGCTTACGGATTGATCTTCGCGGGGAGCTGTTTTTT	CASSLRIDLRGELFF
TRBJ1-2	few	TRBV30	NA	TGTGCCTGGCGACTTAACAGGAATAGCTACACCTTC	CAWRLNRNSYTF
TRBJ1-5	NA	TRBV19	NA	TGTGCCAGTAAAAGAGAGTGGGACCGCAGAGCTCAGTATAGCAATCAGCCCCAGCATTTT	CASKREWDRRAQYSNQPQHF
TRBJ1-1	NA	TRBV9	NA	TGTGCCAGCAGCCCACAGGACAGTTTGAACACTGAAGCTTTCTTT	CASSPQDSLNTEAFF
TRBJ2-3	NA	TRBV7-9	TRBD2	TGTGCCAGCAGCCTCCTACCGGGACTAGCGGGAGGGGATACGCAGTATTTT	CASSLLPGLAGGDTQYF
TRBJ1-3	NA	TRBV6-1	NA	TGTGCCAGCAGAGTCGTTGCTCCTGGAAACACCATATATTTT	CASRVVAPGNTIYF
TRBJ1-2	NA	TRBV15	TRBD1	TGTGCCACCAGCAGGGGGACAGGGGGCTATGGCTACACCTTC	CATSRGTGGYGYTF
TRBJ1-5	NA	TRBV2	NA	TGTGCCAGCAGTCGCGACTCAGGGGTTAGCAATCAGCCCCAGCATTTT	CASSRDSGVSNQPQHF
TRBJ1-2	NA	TRBV5-1	TRBD1	TGCGCCAGCAGCTTCGAACAGGGGAATGGCTACACCTTC	CASSFEQGNGYTF
TRBJ1-2	NA	TRBV6-6	TRBD1	TGTGCCAGCACAGACAGGGGTAGGGGCTACACCTTC	CASTDRGRGYTF
TRBJ2-1	NA	TRBV7-9	TRBD2	TGTGCCAGCAGCTTAATCGGACTAGCCGGGCCAAATGAGCAGTTCTTC	CASSLIGLAGPNEQFF